This T cell receptor (beta chain) originates from a study of radiation and T cells in renal cell carcinoma. Study-wide findings and caveats: Top tumor clonotypes rose in blood 2 weeks post-radiation, then contracted.

V dropped 8 bases and J dropped 7; count of bases not matched to a gene: 5. This CDR3 comprises 12 residues. The germline V gene encodes CDR1 ENHRY and CDR2 SYGVKD. Libraries were prepared by immunoSEQ multiplex PCR; TCRdb keeps only in-frame clonotypes and omits some of them. The table has nearly 50,000 clones, 65% to 90% seen once. The sample's time point: baseline pretreatment blood. Sample treatment: 15 Gy SBRT to primary tumor, nephrectomy 4 weeks later. The tumor was a clear cell renal cell carcinoma. A word on this clone: Its specificity is unknown.

This sequence was found in a woman in her 70s with renal cell carcinoma. The sequences come from blood, collected from a patient whose treatment included radiotherapy and nephrectomy. The rearrangement joins TRBV10-3 to TRBJ2-7, with 10 bases aligning to TRBD1. The CDR3 DNA reads as TGTGCCATCGGACAGGGGGGGAGGGAGCAGTACTTC. Protein product: CAIGQGGREQYF.